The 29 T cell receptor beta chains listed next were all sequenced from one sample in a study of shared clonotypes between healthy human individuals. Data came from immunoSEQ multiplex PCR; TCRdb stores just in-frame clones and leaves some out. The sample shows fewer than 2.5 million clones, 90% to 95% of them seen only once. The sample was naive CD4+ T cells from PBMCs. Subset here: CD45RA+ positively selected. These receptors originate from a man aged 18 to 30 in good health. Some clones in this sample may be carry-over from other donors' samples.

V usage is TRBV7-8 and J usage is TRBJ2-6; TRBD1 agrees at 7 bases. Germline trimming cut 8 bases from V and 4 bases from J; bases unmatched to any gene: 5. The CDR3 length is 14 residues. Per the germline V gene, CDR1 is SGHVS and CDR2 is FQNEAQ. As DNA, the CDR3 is TGTGCCAGCGGCACAGGGGCCGGGGCCAACGTCCTGACTTTC. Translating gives CASGTGAGANVLTF. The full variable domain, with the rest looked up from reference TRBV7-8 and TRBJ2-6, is GAGVSQSPRYKVAKRGQDVALRCDPISGHVSLFWYQQALGQGPEFLTYFQNEAQLDKSGLPSDRFFAERPEGSVSTLKIQRTQQEDSAVYLCASGTGAGANVLTFGAGSRLTVL.

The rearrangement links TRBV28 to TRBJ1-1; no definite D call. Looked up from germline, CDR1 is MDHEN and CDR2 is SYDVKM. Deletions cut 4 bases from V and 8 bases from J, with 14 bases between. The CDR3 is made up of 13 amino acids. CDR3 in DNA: TGTGCCAGCAGTTCCTACAGCTTCGGGGAAGCTTTCTTT. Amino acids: CASSSYSFGEAFF.

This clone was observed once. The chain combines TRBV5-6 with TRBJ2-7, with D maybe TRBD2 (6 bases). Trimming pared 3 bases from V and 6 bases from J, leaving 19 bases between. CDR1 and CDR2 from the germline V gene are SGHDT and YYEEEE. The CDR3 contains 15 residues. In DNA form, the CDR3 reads TGTGCCAGCAGCTCCAGACTAGGAATTTTCCGCGAGCAGTACTTC. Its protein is CASSSRLGIFREQYF.

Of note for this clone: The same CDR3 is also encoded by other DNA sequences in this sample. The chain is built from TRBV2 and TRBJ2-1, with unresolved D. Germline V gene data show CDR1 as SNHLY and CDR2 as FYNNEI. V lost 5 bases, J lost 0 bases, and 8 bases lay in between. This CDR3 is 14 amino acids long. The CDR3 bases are TGTGCCAGCAGTCAAGAGAGCTCCTACAATGAGCAGTTCTTC. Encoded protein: CASSQESSYNEQFF. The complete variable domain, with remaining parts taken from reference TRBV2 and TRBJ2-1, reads EPEVTQTPSHQVTQMGQEVILRCVPISNHLYFYWYRQILGQKVEFLVSFYNNEISEKSEIFDDQFSVERPDGSNFTLKIRSTKLEDSAMYFCASSQESSYNEQFFGPGTRLTVL.

CDR3 nucleotides: TGTGCTAGTGGTTCGGCCCAGCAGGACGAGTTAAACAATGAGCAGTTCTTC. Encoded protein: CASGSAQQDELNNEQFF. J is TRBJ2-1 and V is TRBV12-5; D ambiguous. CDR3 length: 17 amino acids. The V gene lost 4 bases and the J gene lost 5 bases, with 21 bases spanning the gap. The V gene's germline CDR1 is LGHNT and CDR2 FRNRAP.

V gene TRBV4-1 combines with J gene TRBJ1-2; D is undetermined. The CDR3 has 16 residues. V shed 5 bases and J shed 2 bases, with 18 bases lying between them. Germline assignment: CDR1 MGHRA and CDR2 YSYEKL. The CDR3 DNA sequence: TGCGCCAGCAGCTCCGCTATAGGACGGGCGAACTATGGCTACACCTTC. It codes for CASSSAIGRANYGYTF.

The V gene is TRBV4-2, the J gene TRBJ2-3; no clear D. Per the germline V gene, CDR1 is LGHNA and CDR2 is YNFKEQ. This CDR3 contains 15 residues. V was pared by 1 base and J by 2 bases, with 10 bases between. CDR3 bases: TGTGCCAGCAGCCAAGCAGGAGTATCCACAGATACGCAGTATTTT. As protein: CASSQAGVSTDTQYF.

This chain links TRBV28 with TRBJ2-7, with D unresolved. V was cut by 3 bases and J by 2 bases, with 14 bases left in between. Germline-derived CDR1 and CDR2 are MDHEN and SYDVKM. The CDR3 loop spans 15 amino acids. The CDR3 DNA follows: TGTGCCAGCAGTTTTTCCTGGACGGCCACCTACGAGCAGTACTTC. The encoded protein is CASSFSWTATYEQYF.

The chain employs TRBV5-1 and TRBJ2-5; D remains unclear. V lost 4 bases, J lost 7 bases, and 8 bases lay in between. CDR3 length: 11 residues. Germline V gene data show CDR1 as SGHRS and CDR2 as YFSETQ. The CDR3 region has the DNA TGCGCCAGCAGCGACTTGGCGACCCAGTACTTC. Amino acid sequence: CASSDLATQYF. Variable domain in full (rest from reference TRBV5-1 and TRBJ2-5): KAGVTQTPRYLIKTRGQQVTLSCSPISGHRSVSWYQQTPGQGLQFLFEYFSETQRNKGNFPGRFSGRQFSNSRSEMNVSTLELGDSALYLCASSDLATQYFGPGTRLLVL.

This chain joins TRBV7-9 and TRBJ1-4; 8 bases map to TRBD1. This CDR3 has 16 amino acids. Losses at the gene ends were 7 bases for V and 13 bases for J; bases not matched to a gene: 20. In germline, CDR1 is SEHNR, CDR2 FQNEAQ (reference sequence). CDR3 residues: CASTPTPIQGVGGLFF. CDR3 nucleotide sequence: TGTGCCAGCACACCTACCCCCATACAGGGGGTCGGGGGACTGTTTTTT.

This CDR3 reads CASSLTRGGTEAFF. The DNA for the CDR3 is TGTGCCAGCAGCTTGACCCGGGGAGGGACTGAAGCTTTCTTT. This chain joins TRBV11-1 and TRBJ1-1; D gene ambiguous. Trimming left V 3 bases short and J 5 bases short, with 13 bases between. Germline-derived CDR1 and CDR2 are SGHAT and FQDESV (reference sequence). The CDR3 covers 14 residues.

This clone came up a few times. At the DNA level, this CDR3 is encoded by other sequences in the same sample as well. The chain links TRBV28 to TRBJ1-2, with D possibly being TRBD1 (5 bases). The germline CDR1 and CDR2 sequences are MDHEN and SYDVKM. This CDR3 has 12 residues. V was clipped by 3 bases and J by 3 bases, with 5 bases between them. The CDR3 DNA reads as TGTGCCAGCAGTTTCAGGGACTATGGCTACACCTTC. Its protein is CASSFRDYGYTF.

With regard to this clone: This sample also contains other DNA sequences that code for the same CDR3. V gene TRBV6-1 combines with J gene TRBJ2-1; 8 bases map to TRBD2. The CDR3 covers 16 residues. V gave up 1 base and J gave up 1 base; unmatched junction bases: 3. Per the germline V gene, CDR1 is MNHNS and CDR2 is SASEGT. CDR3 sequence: CASSEGGGRSYNEQFF. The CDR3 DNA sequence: TGTGCCAGCAGTGAAGGGGGCGGGAGGTCCTACAATGAGCAGTTCTTC.

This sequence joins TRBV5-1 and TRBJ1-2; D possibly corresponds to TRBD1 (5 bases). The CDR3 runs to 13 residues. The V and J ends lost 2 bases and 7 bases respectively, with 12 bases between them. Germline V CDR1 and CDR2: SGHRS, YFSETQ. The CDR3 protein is CASSFGGEVGYTF. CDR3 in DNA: TGCGCCAGCAGCTTCGGGGGTGAGGTTGGCTACACCTTC.

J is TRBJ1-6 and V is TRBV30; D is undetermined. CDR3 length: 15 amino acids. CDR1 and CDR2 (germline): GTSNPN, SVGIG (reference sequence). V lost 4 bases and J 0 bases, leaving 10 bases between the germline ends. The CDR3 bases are TGTGCCTGGATACAAGCCAGCTCCTATAATTCACCCCTCCACTTT. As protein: CAWIQASSYNSPLHF. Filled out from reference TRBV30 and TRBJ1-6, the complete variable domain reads SQTIHQWPATLVQPVGSPLSLECTVEGTSNPNLYWYRQAAGRGLQLLFYSVGIGQISSEVPQNLSASRPQDRQFILSSKKLLLSDSGFYLCAWIQASSYNSPLHFGNGTRLTVT.

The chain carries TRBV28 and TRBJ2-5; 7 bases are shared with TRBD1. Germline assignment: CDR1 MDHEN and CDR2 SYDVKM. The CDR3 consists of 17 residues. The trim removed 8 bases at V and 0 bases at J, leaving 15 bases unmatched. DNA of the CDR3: TGTGCCAGCGAGGACAGGCTCGGGCCCCAGTACCAAGAGACCCAGTACTTC. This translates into CASEDRLGPQYQETQYF.

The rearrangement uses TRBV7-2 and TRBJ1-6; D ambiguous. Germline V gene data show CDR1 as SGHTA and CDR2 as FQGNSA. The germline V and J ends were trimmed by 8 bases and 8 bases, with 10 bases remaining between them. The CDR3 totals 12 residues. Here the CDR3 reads CASGKDYSPLHF. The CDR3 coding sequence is TGTGCCAGCGGGAAGGATTATTCACCCCTCCACTTT. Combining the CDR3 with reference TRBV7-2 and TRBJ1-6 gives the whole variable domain GAGVSQSPSNKVTEKGKDVELRCDPISGHTALYWYRQSLGQGLEFLIYFQGNSAPDKSGLPSDRFSAERTGGSVSTLTIQRTQQEDSAVYLCASGKDYSPLHFGNGTRLTVT.

Written as DNA, the CDR3 is TGCGCCAGCAGCTTGGCCGAGGGGCCAAATGAAAAACTGTTTTTT. Translated: CASSLAEGPNEKLFF. The genes are TRBV5-1 and TRBJ1-4; D may be TRBD1 (5 bases). Germline lookup yields CDR1 SGHRS and CDR2 YFSETQ. Trimming cost V 0 bases and J 5 bases, with 11 bases left between them. The CDR3 runs to 15 residues.

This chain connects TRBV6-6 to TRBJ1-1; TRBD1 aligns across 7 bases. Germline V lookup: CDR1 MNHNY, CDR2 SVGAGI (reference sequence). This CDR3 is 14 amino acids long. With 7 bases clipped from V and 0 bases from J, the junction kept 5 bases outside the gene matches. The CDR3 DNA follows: TGTGCCAGCACCGCGGGACAGTTGAACACTGAAGCTTTCTTT. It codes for CASTAGQLNTEAFF.

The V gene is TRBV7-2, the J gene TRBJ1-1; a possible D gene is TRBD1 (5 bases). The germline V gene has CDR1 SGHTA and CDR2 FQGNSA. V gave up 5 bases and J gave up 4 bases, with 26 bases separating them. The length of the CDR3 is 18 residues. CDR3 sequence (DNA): TGTGCCAGCAGCCCACACCGACGGACATCGAACCGAGGCACTGAAGCTTTCTTT. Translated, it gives CASSPHRRTSNRGTEAFF.

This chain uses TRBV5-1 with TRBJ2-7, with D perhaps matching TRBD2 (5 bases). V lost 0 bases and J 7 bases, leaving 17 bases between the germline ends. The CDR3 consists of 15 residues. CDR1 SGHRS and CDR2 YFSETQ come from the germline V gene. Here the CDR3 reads CASSLGFGQSGEQYF. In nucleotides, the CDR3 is TGCGCCAGCAGCTTGGGATTTGGGCAGTCGGGAGAGCAGTACTTC.

Here the CDR3 reads CAWSVRPGLAGDNEQFF. DNA of the CDR3: TGTGCCTGGAGTGTACGCCCAGGACTAGCGGGAGATAATGAGCAGTTCTTC. The chain carries TRBV30 and TRBJ2-1, with TRBD2 identical over 13 bases. Per germline, CDR1 GTSNPN and CDR2 SVGIG (reference sequence). This CDR3 has 17 amino acids. V dropped 0 bases and J dropped 7; count of bases not matched to a gene: 9.

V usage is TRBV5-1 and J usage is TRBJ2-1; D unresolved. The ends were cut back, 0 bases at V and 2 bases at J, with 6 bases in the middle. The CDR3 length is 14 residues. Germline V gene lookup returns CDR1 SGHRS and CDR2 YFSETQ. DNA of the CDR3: TGCGCCAGCAGCTTGGCCACAACCTACAATGAGCAGTTCTTC. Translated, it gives CASSLATTYNEQFF. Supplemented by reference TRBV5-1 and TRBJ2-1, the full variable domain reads KAGVTQTPRYLIKTRGQQVTLSCSPISGHRSVSWYQQTPGQGLQFLFEYFSETQRNKGNFPGRFSGRQFSNSRSEMNVSTLELGDSALYLCASSLATTYNEQFFGPGTRLTVL.

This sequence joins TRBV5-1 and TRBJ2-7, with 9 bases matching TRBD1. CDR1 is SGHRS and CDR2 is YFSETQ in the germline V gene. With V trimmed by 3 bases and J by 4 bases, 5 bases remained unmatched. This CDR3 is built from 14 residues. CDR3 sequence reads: CASSWTDRGYEQYF. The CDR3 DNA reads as TGCGCCAGCAGCTGGACGGACAGGGGATACGAGCAGTACTTC.

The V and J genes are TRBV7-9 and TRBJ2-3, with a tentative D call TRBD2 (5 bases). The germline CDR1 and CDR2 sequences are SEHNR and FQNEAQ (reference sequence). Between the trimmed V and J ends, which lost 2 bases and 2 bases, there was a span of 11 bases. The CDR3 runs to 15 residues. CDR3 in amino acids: CASSLNSGNTDTQYF. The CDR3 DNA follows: TGTGCCAGCAGCTTAAACTCGGGAAACACAGATACGCAGTATTTT.

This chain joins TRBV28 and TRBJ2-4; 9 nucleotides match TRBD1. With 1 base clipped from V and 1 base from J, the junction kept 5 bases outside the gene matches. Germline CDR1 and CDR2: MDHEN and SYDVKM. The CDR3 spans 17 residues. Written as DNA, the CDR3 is TGTGCCAGCAGTTTATCCCCCGGGACAGGGGCCAAAAACATTCAGTACTTC. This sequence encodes CASSLSPGTGAKNIQYF.

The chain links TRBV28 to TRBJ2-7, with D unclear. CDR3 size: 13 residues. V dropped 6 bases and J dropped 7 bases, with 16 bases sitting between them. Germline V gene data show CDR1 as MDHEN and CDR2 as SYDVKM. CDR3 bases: TGTGCCAGCAGATCTGCGGCCGGGTGGGAGCAGTACTTC. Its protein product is CASRSAAGWEQYF.

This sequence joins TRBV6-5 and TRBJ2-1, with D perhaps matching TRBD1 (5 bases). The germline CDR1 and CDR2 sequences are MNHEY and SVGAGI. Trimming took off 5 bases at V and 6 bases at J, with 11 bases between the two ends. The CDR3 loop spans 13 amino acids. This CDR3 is CASSAATGNEQFF. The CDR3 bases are TGTGCCAGCAGTGCCGCTACAGGCAATGAGCAGTTCTTC.

As DNA, the CDR3 is TGCGCCAGCAGCCAAGTGGCGATAGGCAATCAGCCCCAGCATTTT. Translated, it gives CASSQVAIGNQPQHF. The chain couples TRBV4-1 to TRBJ1-5; D is unclear. Between the trimmed V and J ends, which lost 1 base and 2 bases, there was a span of 9 bases. The V gene's germline CDR1 is MGHRA and CDR2 YSYEKL. The CDR3 totals 15 residues.